The clone carrying this T cell receptor beta chain showed up many times. What it binds is not known. The sample originates from a study of T cells in Graves' hyperthyroidism and ophthalmopathy. Overall study: Initial diagnosis, before any treatment, was when peripheral blood was collected.

Study conclusions and caveats: Ophthalmopathy stood apart from stable hyperthyroidism in a 13 V-J model.

Hyperthyroidism had been newly diagnosed in patients aged 18 to 65, and its duration was under 2 months. PBMCs were sourced from over 8.5 ml fresh peripheral blood. Germline CDR1 is SQVTM and CDR2 is ANQGSEA. Unmatched junction bases numbered 2, after V lost 3 bases and J lost 1 base. The CDR3 is made up of 13 amino acids. The CDR3 regions of TCR beta were amplified from RNA transcripts. When the TCR CDR3 underwent first-round RT-PCR, the HTBI primer set was used. MiXCR, run by TCRdb on the multiplex PCR reads, gives a single entry per CDR3 protein. The table has approximately 510,000 distinct CDR3 sequences, about a fifth seen once; the top ten hold 26%.

The sample taken for sequencing was blood. This TCR derives from a man between 18 and 35 years old with Graves' hyperthyroidism. V usage is TRBV29-1 and J usage is TRBJ1-1; 7 nucleotides agree with TRBD1. The CDR3 DNA reads TGCAGCGTTGACCGGACAGGGAACACTGAAGCTTTCTTT. It translates to CSVDRTGNTEAFF. The full variable domain, rest sourced from reference TRBV29-1 and TRBJ1-1, is SAVISQKPSRDICQRGTSLTIQCQVDSQVTMMFWYRQQPGQSLTLIATANQGSEATYESGFVIDKFPISRPNLTFSTLTVSNMSPEDSSIYLCSVDRTGNTEAFFGQGTRLTVV.